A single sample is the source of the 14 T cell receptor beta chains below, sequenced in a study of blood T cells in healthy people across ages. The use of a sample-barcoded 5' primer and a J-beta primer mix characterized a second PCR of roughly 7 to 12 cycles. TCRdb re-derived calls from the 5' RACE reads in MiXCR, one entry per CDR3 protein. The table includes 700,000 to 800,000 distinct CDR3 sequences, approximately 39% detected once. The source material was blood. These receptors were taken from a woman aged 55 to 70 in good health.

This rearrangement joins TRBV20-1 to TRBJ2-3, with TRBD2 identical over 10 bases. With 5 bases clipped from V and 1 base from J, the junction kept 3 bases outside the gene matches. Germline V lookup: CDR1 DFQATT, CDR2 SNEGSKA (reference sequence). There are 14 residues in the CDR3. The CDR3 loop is CSAPTSGGTDTQYF. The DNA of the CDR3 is TGCAGTGCTCCTACTAGCGGGGGCACAGATACGCAGTATTTT.

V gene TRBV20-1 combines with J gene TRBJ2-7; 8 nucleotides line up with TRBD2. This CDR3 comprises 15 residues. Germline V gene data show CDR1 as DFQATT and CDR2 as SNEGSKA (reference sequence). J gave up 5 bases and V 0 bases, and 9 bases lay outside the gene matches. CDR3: CSAREGGGRPHEQYF. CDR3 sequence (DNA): TGCAGTGCTAGAGAAGGTGGCGGGAGGCCTCACGAGCAGTACTTC.

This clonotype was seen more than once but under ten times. CDR3 in amino acids: CASSLARDPKREQFF. The CDR3 DNA follows: TGTGCCAGCAGCTTAGCGAGGGACCCCAAAAGGGAGCAGTTCTTC. The chain carries TRBV7-2 and TRBJ2-1; either TRBD1 or TRBD2 may supply D (5 bases each). Germline assignment: CDR1 SGHTA and CDR2 FQGNSA. Trimming removed 0 bases at V and 10 bases at J, with 16 bases between. This CDR3 spans 15 amino acids. The whole variable domain, filled in from reference TRBV7-2 and TRBJ2-1, reads GAGVSQSPSNKVTEKGKDVELRCDPISGHTALYWYRQSLGQGLEFLIYFQGNSAPDKSGLPSDRFSAERTGGSVSTLTIQRTQQEDSAVYLCASSLARDPKREQFFGPGTRLTVL.

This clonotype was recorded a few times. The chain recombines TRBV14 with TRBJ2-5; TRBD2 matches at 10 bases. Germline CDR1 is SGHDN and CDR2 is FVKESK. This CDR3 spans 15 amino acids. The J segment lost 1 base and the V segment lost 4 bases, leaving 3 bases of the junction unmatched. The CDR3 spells CASSPLAGGQETQYF. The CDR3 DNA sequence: TGTGCCAGCAGCCCATTAGCGGGAGGCCAAGAGACCCAGTACTTC.

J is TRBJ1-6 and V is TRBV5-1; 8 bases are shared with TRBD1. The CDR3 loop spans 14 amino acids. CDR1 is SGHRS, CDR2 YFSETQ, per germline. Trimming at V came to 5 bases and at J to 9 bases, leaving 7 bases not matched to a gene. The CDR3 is CASRNGQGASPLHF. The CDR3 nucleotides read TGCGCCAGCAGAAATGGACAGGGAGCTTCACCCCTCCACTTT.

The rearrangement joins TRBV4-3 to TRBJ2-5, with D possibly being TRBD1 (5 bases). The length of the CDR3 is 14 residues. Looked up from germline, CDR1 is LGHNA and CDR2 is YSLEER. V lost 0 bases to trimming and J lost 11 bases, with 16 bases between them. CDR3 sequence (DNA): TGCGCCAGCAGCCAAGACAGGGAAGTGAGTGAGCAGTACTTC. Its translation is CASSQDREVSEQYF.

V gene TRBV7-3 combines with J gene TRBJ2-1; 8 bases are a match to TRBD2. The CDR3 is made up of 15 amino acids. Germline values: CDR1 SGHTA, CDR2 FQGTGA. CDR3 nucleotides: TGTGTCGGCAGCTTAATGGGACTAGGCTCAGGGGAGCAGTTCTTC. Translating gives CVGSLMGLGSGEQFF.

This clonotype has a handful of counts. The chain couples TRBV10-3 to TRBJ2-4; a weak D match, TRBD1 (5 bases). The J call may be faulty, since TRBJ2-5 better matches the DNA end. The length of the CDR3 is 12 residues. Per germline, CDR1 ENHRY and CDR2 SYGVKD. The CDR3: CAISGQRETQYF. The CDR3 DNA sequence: TGTGCCATCAGTGGACAGCGAGAGACCCAGTACTTC.

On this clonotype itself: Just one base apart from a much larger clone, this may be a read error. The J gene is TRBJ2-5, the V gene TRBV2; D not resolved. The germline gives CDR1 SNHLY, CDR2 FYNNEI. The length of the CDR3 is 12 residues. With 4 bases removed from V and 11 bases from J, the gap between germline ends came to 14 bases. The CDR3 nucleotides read TGTGCCAGCAGTGTTGGTCTAAATGAGCAGTACTTC. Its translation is CASSVGLNEQYF.

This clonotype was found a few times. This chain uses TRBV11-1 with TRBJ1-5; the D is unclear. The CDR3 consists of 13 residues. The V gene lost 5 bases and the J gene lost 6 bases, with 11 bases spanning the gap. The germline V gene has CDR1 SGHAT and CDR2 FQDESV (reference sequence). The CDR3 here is CASSTGDGQPQHF. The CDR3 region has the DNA TGTGCCAGCAGCACTGGGGATGGTCAGCCCCAGCATTTT.

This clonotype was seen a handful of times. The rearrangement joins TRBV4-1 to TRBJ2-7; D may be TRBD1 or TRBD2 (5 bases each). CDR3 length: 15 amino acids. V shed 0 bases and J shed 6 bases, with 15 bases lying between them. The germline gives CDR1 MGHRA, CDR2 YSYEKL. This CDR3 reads CASSQDAGTSGEQYF. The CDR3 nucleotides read TGCGCCAGCAGCCAAGATGCAGGGACGTCTGGCGAGCAGTACTTC.

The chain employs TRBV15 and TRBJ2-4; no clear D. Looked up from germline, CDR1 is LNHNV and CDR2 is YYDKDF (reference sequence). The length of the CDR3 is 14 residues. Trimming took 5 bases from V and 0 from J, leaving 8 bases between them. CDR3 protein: CATSANLAKNIQYF. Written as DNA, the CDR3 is TGTGCCACCAGCGCAAATTTAGCCAAAAACATTCAGTACTTC.

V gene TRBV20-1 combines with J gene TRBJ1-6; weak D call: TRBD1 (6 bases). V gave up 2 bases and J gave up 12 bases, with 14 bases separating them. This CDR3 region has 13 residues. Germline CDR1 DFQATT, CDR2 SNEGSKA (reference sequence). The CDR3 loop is CSARRQAGGPLHF. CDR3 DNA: TGCAGTGCTAGACGACAGGCTGGGGGACCCCTCCACTTT.

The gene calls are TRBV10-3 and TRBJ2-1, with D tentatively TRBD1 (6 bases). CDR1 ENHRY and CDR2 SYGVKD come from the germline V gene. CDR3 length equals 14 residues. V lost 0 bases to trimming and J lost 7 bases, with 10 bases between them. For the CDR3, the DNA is TGTGCCATCAGTGAGTCGGCAGGGGTGAATGAGCAGTTCTTC. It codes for CAISESAGVNEQFF.